The present T cell receptor beta chain was sequenced within a study of blood T cell repertoires in COVID-19. Study overall: Italy, Spain and the United States were the sources of the convalescent and acute COVID-19 samples. PBMCs, B-cell-depleted T cells, or T cells were the source of the cDNA or gDNA that made up the material.

Trimming removed 3 bases from V and 10 bases from J, with 13 bases in between. This CDR3 region has 12 residues. Germline values: CDR1 SQVTM, CDR2 ANQGSEA. Authors' data handling: Reference gene primer amplification in the assay estimated nucleated cell counts. Produced via immunoSEQ multiplex PCR; TCRdb's table is partial and in-frame only. V, J and clone size are those of that table, while D and trimming were read from the DNA. The sample holds 100,000 or so clones; nearly 95% are singletons and the top ten take around 4.7%. The source is a human donor with active COVID-19. The donor label of this sample is uncertain. What was sequenced was peripheral blood. The chain combines TRBV29-1 with TRBJ2-1, with a tentative D call TRBD1 (6 bases). The CDR3 nucleotides are TGCAGCGTTGATTCCAGCGGACAGGAGCAGTTCTTC. Its protein is CSVDSSGQEQFF.